The clone carrying this TCR beta chain was detected many times. Its target is not known. Trimming stripped 4 bases from V and 2 bases from J, with 15 bases between. The CDR3 runs to 15 residues. Looked up from germline, CDR1 is MGHRA and CDR2 is YSYEKL. Genomic DNA, serving as template, underwent TCR beta VDJ and CDR3 profiling. From the reads, TCRdb called clonotypes with MiXCR, one entry per CDR3 protein. The table shows roughly 250,000 distinct CDR3 sequences, with about 44% occurring only once. These data are taken from a study of CD8+CD57+ T cells in acquired aplastic anemia. Notes on the study in general: Overlapping CD8+ CDR3 repertoires of patients and controls contained some 30 shared sequences.

Patients who underwent sequencing had shown CD8+CD57+ cell expansion by flow cytometry. The specimen sequenced was sorted CD4+, CD8+, or CD8+CD57+ T cells (not recorded which) from PBMCs. V usage is TRBV4-1 and J usage is TRBJ2-7; the D gene is possibly TRBD2 (5 bases). This TCR derives from a human donor with aplastic anemia. The CDR3 reads CASSPVSGGAYEQYF. The CDR3 region has the DNA TGCGCCAGCAGCCCTGTTTCTGGAGGCGCCTACGAGCAGTACTTC.